These T cell receptor beta chains were read from a single sample in a study of T cells in Graves' hyperthyroidism and ophthalmopathy. One entry per CDR3 protein results from TCRdb running MiXCR on the multiplex PCR reads. The sample consists of some 550,000 distinct CDR3 sequences, about a sixth of them appearing once. The sequenced sample was blood. The origin of the receptors is a woman aged 40-49 years with Graves' ophthalmopathy. Each CDR3 is given with its conserved first and last residue. D genes are given only for firm matches. Not all rows give a size; the values are once, few, many and, for expanded clones, a class.

.	many	TRBV2	TRBJ1-1	TGTGCCAGACGGACGGGGAACACTGAAGCTTTCTTT	CARRTGNTEAFF
.	.	TRBV6-2/TRBV6-3	TRBJ1-4	TGTGCCAGCAGGCGTCCCCATGAGGAAAAACTGTTTTTT	CASRRPHEEKLFF
TRBD1	few	TRBV3-1	TRBJ1-6	TGTGCCAGCACCCGGGACAGCTCTTCACCCCTCCACTTT	CASTRDSSSPLHF
.	many	TRBV27	TRBJ1-2	TGTGCCAGCAGTTTCACTTCCGACGCTTATGGCTACACCTTC	CASSFTSDAYGYTF
TRBD2	many	TRBV3-1	TRBJ2-1	TGTGCCAGCAGCCCGCCCCGACGAGGACTAGCGGGGAACAATGAGCAGTTCTTC	CASSPPRRGLAGNNEQFF
.	many	TRBV9	TRBJ1-1	TGTGCCAGCAGCGTAGGATTATCGGGCACTGAAGCTTTCTTT	CASSVGLSGTEAFF
.	.	TRBV29-1	TRBJ2-7	TGCAGCGTTGAAGAAGCAGGCGACGAGCAGTACTTC	CSVEEAGDEQYF
TRBD2	.	TRBV6-1	TRBJ2-5	TGTGCCAGCAGTGAAGGGAAGCGGGGGGGGAGGTTTGGAGAGACCCAGTACTTC	CASSEGKRGGRFGETQYF
.	many	TRBV18	TRBJ2-7	TGTGCCAGCTCACCAACGACAGGCGGGATCGCGCGGTACTTC	CASSPTTGGIARYF
.	.	TRBV30	TRBJ2-1	TGTGCCTGGAGTGTAACCAGGGACACTGAGCAGTTCTTC	CAWSVTRDTEQFF
.	few	TRBV3-1	TRBJ2-7	TGTGCCAGCAGCCAAGGGGGTAGAGGGTTGGAGCAGTACTTC	CASSQGGRGLEQYF
.	few	TRBV9	TRBJ1-4	TGTGCCAGCAGCGTAGGATCGGGGCGCGGTAATGAAAAACTGTTTTTT	CASSVGSGRGNEKLFF
TRBD2	many	TRBV2	TRBJ2-1	TGTGCCAGCACCTGGCGGGCGCGGGGGGCCGGAGGATCCTACAATGAGCAGTTCTTC	CASTWRARGAGGSYNEQFF
.	many	TRBV18	TRBJ1-4	TGTGCCAGCTCACCCGCGGGGACTGGTGAAAAACTGTTTTTT	CASSPAGTGEKLFF
.	many	TRBV7-9	TRBJ2-4	TGTGCCAGCAGCAAACCCCTGCAGGGGTCGGGGGCGGGAGAGCAAAACATTCAGTACTTC	CASSKPLQGSGAGEQNIQYF
TRBD2	.	TRBV20-1	TRBJ2-7	TGCAGTGCTAGAGTATGGCGTAGCGGGAGCTCCTACGAGCAGTACTTC	CSARVWRSGSSYEQYF
TRBD1	few	TRBV20-1	TRBJ2-2	TGCAGTGCTAGAGCTGCCGGACAGGGGGCACGTACCGGGGAGCTGTTTTTT	CSARAAGQGARTGELFF
TRBD2	many	TRBV29-1	TRBJ2-1	TGCAGCGTTGACGGGGGGGGCCATGAGCAGTTCTTC	CSVDGGGHEQFF
.	.	TRBV10-3	TRBJ2-2	TGTGCCATCAGTGAGTTCACCGGGGAGCTGTTTTTT	CAISEFTGELFF
TRBD1	.	TRBV6-2/TRBV6-3	TRBJ1-1	TGTGCCAGCAGGGCCCTAGGACAGGACACTGAAGCTTTCTTT	CASRALGQDTEAFF
TRBD2	many	TRBV2	TRBJ2-2	TGTGCCAGCAGCTTTAGCGGGAACGCGAACACCGGGGAGCTGTTTTTT	CASSFSGNANTGELFF
.	few	TRBV6-1	TRBJ1-2	TGTGCCAGCGGTATGACAGGATCTGGCTACACCTTC	CASGMTGSGYTF
.	few	TRBV11-2	TRBJ2-5	TGCGCCAGCAGCTCCCTTGTCCGCAAACCTACCGCTCAAGAGACCCAGTACTTC	CASSSLVRKPTAQETQYF
.	many	TRBV6-1	TRBJ2-7	TGTGCCAGCAGTTCACGCCGGGACTTCTCCTACGAGCAGTACTTC	CASSSRRDFSYEQYF
.	many	TRBV20-1	TRBJ1-1	TGCAGTGCAAAGAAAGACCTGGGGGGGACTGAAGCTTTCTTT	CSAKKDLGGTEAFF
TRBD1	few	TRBV6-1	TRBJ1-6	TGTGCCAGCAGTAACGGTCGAACAGGGGCCGGCTCACCCCTCCACTTT	CASSNGRTGAGSPLHF
.	.	TRBV20-1	TRBJ2-2	TGCAGTGCTAGAGATGGGGGACAGAACACCGGGGAGCTGTTTTTT	CSARDGGQNTGELFF
.	.	TRBV5-1	TRBJ2-2	TGCGCCAGCCGACGCGGGGAATTGGGCACCGGGGAGCTGTTTTTT	CASRRGELGTGELFF
.	.	TRBV5-5	TRBJ2-1	TGTGCCAGCAGTGGGGGGCTGTCCAACTACAATGAGCAGTTCTTC	CASSGGLSNYNEQFF
.	.	TRBV6-1	TRBJ1-1	TGTGCCAGCAGTTCCCTCGGGGGGGGGAACACTGAAGCTTTCTTT	CASSSLGGGNTEAFF
.	many	TRBV20-1	TRBJ1-1	TGCAGTGCTAACTCGGGTCATGTGGGCACTGAAGCTTTCTTT	CSANSGHVGTEAFF
.	.	TRBV6-2/TRBV6-3	TRBJ2-2	TGTGCCAGCAGGTGGGGGGAGAACACCGGGGAGCTGTTTTTT	CASRWGENTGELFF
.	few	TRBV10-3	TRBJ1-5	TGTGCCATCAGTGAACCTGGAAGGAATCAGCCCCAGCATTTT	CAISEPGRNQPQHF
.	few	TRBV28	TRBJ1-4	TGTGCCAGCAGTGGAGGGACACCCCAGCGAGGAAAACTGTTTTTT	CASSGGTPQRGKLFF
.	.	TRBV29-1	TRBJ2-3	TGCAGCGCCCGGCAGGGTTATAGCACAGATACGCAGTATTTT	CSARQGYSTDTQYF
.	.	TRBV7-6	TRBJ2-5	TGTGCCAGCAGCTTGCAGGGATCATTGGTCGAGACCCAGTACTTC	CASSLQGSLVETQYF
TRBD1	many	TRBV30	TRBJ1-2	TGTGCCTGGAGTGTACTCGACAGGGGGACTGGCTACACCTTC	CAWSVLDRGTGYTF
.	.	TRBV10-3	TRBJ1-1	TGTGCCATCAGGGACGAGAGATGGGAGACTGAAGCTTTCTTT	CAIRDERWETEAFF
TRBD1	many	TRBV7-8	TRBJ2-2	TGTGCCAGCAGCCGGACAGGGATTATGGACACCGGGGAGCTGTTTTTT	CASSRTGIMDTGELFF
.	few	TRBV6-5	TRBJ2-5	TGTGCCAGCAGTTACGTCAAGGGGGGATCAGAGACCCAGTACTTC	CASSYVKGGSETQYF
.	many	TRBV5-6	TRBJ1-5	TGTGCCAGCAGCTTGTTCGAGGGTAGCAATCAGCCCCAGCATTTT	CASSLFEGSNQPQHF
TRBD2	.	TRBV5-4	TRBJ2-7	TGTGCCAGCAGCCTCGGACTAGCGGGACTAACTACGGAGCAGTACTTC	CASSLGLAGLTTEQYF
.	many	TRBV5-1	TRBJ2-1	TGCGCCAGCAGCGCAGACAACCTCAATGAGCAGTTCTTC	CASSADNLNEQFF
.	many	TRBV30	TRBJ1-1	TGTGCCTGCCTCATGAACACTGAAGCTTTCTTT	CACLMNTEAFF
.	few	TRBV10-1	TRBJ1-1	TGCGCCAGCAGTGGAGTCCTGAACACTGAAGCTTTCTTT	CASSGVLNTEAFF
TRBD1	many	TRBV3-1	TRBJ2-7	TGTGCCAGCAGCCGACAGGGGGAGTACTACGAGCAGTACTTC	CASSRQGEYYEQYF
.	many	TRBV20-1	TRBJ2-5	TGCAGTGCTAGAGAATTTAACAGGGGAGGGGAGACCCAGTACTTC	CSAREFNRGGETQYF
TRBD1	many	TRBV7-2	TRBJ2-2	TGTGCCAGCAGGGGACAGGGGGCCGGCGGGGAGCTGTTTTTT	CASRGQGAGGELFF
TRBD1	.	TRBV28	TRBJ1-4	TGTGCCAGCACCCCGCCCGACAGGGTGGGTGAAAAACTGTTTTTT	CASTPPDRVGEKLFF
TRBD1	few	TRBV29-1	TRBJ1-1	TGCAGCGTTATGGCAGGGGGGATGAACACTGAAGCTTTCTTT	CSVMAGGMNTEAFF
.	.	TRBV5-5	TRBJ1-4	TGTGCCAGCAGCTCCGGGGCTTCTGGGGAAAAACTGTTTTTT	CASSSGASGEKLFF